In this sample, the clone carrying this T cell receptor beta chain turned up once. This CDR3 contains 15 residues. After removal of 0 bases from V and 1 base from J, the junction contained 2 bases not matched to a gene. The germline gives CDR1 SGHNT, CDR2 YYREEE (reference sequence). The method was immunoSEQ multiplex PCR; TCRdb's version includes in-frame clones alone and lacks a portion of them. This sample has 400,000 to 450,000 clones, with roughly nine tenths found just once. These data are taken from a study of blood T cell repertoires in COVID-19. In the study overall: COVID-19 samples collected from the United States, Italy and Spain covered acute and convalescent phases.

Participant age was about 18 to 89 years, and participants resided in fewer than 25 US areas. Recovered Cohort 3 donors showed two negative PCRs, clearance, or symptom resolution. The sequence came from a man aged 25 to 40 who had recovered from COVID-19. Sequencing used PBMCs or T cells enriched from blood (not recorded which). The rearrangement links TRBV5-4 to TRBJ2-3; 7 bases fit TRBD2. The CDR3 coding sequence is TGTGCCAGCAGCTTGGCGGGAGGCCGCACAGATACGCAGTATTTT. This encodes CASSLAGGRTDTQYF. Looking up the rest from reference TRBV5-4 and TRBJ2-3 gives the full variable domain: ETGVTQSPTHLIKTRGQQVTLRCSSQSGHNTVSWYQQALGQGPQFIFQYYREEENGRGNFPPRFSGLQFPNYSSELNVNALELDDSALYLCASSLAGGRTDTQYFGPGTRLTVL.